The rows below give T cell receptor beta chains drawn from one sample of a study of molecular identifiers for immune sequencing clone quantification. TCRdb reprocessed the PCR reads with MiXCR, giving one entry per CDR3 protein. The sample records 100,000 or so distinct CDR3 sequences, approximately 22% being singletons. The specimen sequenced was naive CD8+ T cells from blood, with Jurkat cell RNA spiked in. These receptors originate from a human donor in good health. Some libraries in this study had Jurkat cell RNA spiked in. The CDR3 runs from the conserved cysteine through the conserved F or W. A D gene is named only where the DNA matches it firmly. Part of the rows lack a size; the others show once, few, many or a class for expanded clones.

CASSYFSPNTGELFF TGTGCCAGCAGTTACTTCAGCCCGAACACCGGGGAGCTGTTTTTT TRBV27 many . TRBJ2-2
CASSQFSGGFQETQYF TGTGCCAGCAGCCAATTTAGCGGGGGGTTCCAAGAGACCCAGTACTTC TRBV3-1 few TRBD2 TRBJ2-5
CASGLPNYYEQYF TGTGCTAGTGGTTTGCCCAACTACTACGAGCAGTACTTC TRBV12-5 many . TRBJ2-7
CASSQANEPGNTIYF TGCGCCAGCAGCCAAGCGAACGAGCCTGGAAACACCATATATTTT TRBV4-3 many . TRBJ1-3
CASSYLERHLLNTEAFF TGTGCCAGTAGTTATTTGGAGAGACACCTACTGAACACTGAAGCTTTCTTT TRBV19 few . TRBJ1-1
CASSLAAHAKTEAFF TGCGCCAGCAGCTTGGCGGCCCATGCGAAGACTGAAGCTTTCTTT TRBV5-1 . . TRBJ1-1
CATSDWQGKYNEQFF TGTGCCACCAGTGATTGGCAGGGGAAGTACAATGAGCAGTTCTTC TRBV24-1 . . TRBJ2-1
CASSLADRGILSYTF TGTGCCAGCAGCCTAGCTGACAGGGGTATTTTAAGCTACACCTTC TRBV7-9 once TRBD1 TRBJ1-2
CASSVWTANTGELFF TGTGCCAGTAGTGTGTGGACAGCCAACACCGGGGAGCTGTTTTTT TRBV19 many . TRBJ2-2
CASSSSGFPYEQYF TGTGCCAGCAGCTCATCAGGGTTCCCCTACGAGCAGTACTTC TRBV7-9 many . TRBJ2-7
CASRMGPLNYGYTF TGTGCCAGCAGGATGGGACCGTTAAATTATGGCTACACCTTC TRBV6-5 many . TRBJ1-2
CASSLGSGSFYEQYF TGTGCCAGCAGCTTGGGGAGCGGGAGTTTCTACGAGCAGTACTTC TRBV11-2 . TRBD2 TRBJ2-7
CASSARDRSTYEQCF TGCGCCAGCAGCGCCCGGGACAGGTCAACTTACGAGCAGTGCTTC TRBV4-1 . TRBD1 TRBJ2-7
CASSDKEGFTEAFF TGTGCCAGCAGTGATAAGGAGGGGTTCACTGAAGCTTTCTTT TRBV6-1 many . TRBJ1-1
CASSFHTQIGRAFF TGTGCCAGCAGTTTCCACACACAGATCGGAAGAGCTTTCTTT TRBV27 many . TRBJ1-1
CASSIGGSGANVLTF TGTGCCAGTAGTATAGGCGGCTCTGGGGCCAACGTCCTGACTTTC TRBV19 many . TRBJ2-6
CASSLPPGQNTDTQYF TGTGCCAGCAGTCTCCCACCCGGACAGAACACAGATACGCAGTATTTT TRBV7-6 many . TRBJ2-3
CASSLDRSRPSQNTEAFF TGTGCCAGCAGCTTGGATCGGAGCAGGCCATCCCAAAACACTGAAGCTTTCTTT TRBV5-4 many . TRBJ1-1
CASSLEPSGGTTGELFF TGTGCCAGCAGCTTAGAGCCTAGCGGGGGAACTACCGGGGAGCTGTTTTTT TRBV7-2 many TRBD2 TRBJ2-2
CATSEGLAGPWDEQFF TGTGCCACCAGTGAGGGACTAGCGGGACCTTGGGATGAGCAGTTCTTC TRBV24-1 . TRBD2 TRBJ2-1
CASNGAGRSTDTQYF TGTGCCAGCAATGGGGCAGGTCGCAGTACAGATACGCAGTATTTT TRBV2 many . TRBJ2-3
CASSQWDRGNTGELFF TGTGCCAGCAGCCAATGGGACAGGGGGAACACCGGGGAGCTGTTTTTT TRBV3-1 many TRBD1 TRBJ2-2
CSARGGLSWTQYF TGCAGTGCTAGAGGGGGACTCTCCTGGACCCAGTACTTC TRBV20-1 many . TRBJ2-5
CASSLLGTGANVLTF TGTGCCAGCAGCCTCCTAGGGACCGGGGCCAACGTCCTGACTTTC TRBV5-4 many . TRBJ2-6
CASGGFADTRYF TGTGCCAGCGGGGGATTTGCAGATACGCGGTATTTT TRBV12-3/TRBV12-4 . . TRBJ2-3
CASRDLGAYEQYF TGTGCCAGCAGGGACCTGGGGGCCTACGAGCAGTACTTC TRBV6-2/TRBV6-3 many . TRBJ2-7
CASSGGSTYEQYF TGTGCCAGCAGTGGGGGATCAACCTACGAGCAGTACTTC TRBV6-1 . . TRBJ2-7
CASSLTVSEQYF TGTGCCAGCAGCTTAACCGTGAGCGAGCAGTACTTC TRBV7-2 many . TRBJ2-7
CAISESWGQGFTGELFF TGTGCCATCAGTGAGTCGTGGGGACAGGGATTCACCGGGGAGCTGTTTTTT TRBV10-3 . TRBD1 TRBJ2-2
CAWRETGNYEQYF TGTGCCTGGAGAGAGACAGGAAACTACGAGCAGTACTTC TRBV30 . . TRBJ2-7
CASSPTENTGELFF TGTGCCAGCTCACCGACAGAGAACACCGGGGAGCTGTTTTTT TRBV18 many . TRBJ2-2
CASSLSRGGGSNPYEQYF TGTGCCAGCAGTTTATCTCGGGGGGGCGGGAGTAACCCCTACGAGCAGTACTTC TRBV28 . TRBD2 TRBJ2-7
CASSFRGDEQYF TGTGCCAGCAGTTTTAGGGGAGACGAACAGTACTTC TRBV28 . . TRBJ2-7
CASSQDREKLFF TGCGCCAGCAGCCAAGATCGAGAAAAACTGTTTTTT TRBV4-3 many . TRBJ1-4
CASSLEGVGGTEAFF TGTGCCAGCAGCTTAGAGGGGGTCGGGGGCACTGAAGCTTTCTTT TRBV7-2 many . TRBJ1-1
CASSSPDGGTDTQYF TGTGCCAGCAGTTCCCCCGACGGGGGCACAGATACGCAGTATTTT TRBV6-6 many . TRBJ2-3
CSARRQDGRYEQYF TGCAGTGCTAGAAGACAGGATGGGAGATACGAGCAGTACTTC TRBV20-1 many . TRBJ2-7
CASSRGISGELFF TGTGCCAGCAGTCGTGGGATATCCGGGGAGCTGTTTTTT TRBV27 few . TRBJ2-2
CASSQGGGIYEQYF TGTGCCAGCAGCCAAGGAGGGGGGATCTACGAGCAGTACTTC TRBV14 . . TRBJ2-7
CASSETRPTNKNIQYF TGTGCCAGCAGTGAAACCAGGCCTACTAACAAAAACATTCAGTACTTC TRBV2 many . TRBJ2-4
CASGLNTEAFF TGTGCCAGCGGCTTGAACACTGAAGCTTTCTTT TRBV5-5 many . TRBJ1-1
CASSLGFVPSYEQYF TGTGCCAGCAGCTTAGGTTTCGTACCCTCCTACGAGCAGTACTTC TRBV7-9 many . TRBJ2-7
CASSSLGTDTQYF TGTGCCAGCAGCTCACTTGGCACAGATACGCAGTATTTT TRBV13 many . TRBJ2-3
CASSARDRSLDQYF TGTGCCAGCAGTGCTCGGGACAGATCCCTCGACCAGTACTTC TRBV25-1 many TRBD1 TRBJ2-5
CASNLGGELFF TGTGCCAGCAATCTTGGCGGGGAGCTGTTTTTT TRBV7-9 few . TRBJ2-2
CASSLSAPGGMATGVVSYEQYF TGTGCCAGCAGTTTATCGGCCCCCGGGGGCATGGCGACAGGGGTCGTCTCCTACGAGCAGTACTTC TRBV27 . TRBD1 TRBJ2-7
CASSSTGYSNQPQHF TGTGCCAGCAGTTCAACCGGTTATAGCAATCAGCCCCAGCATTTT TRBV28 many . TRBJ1-5
CSVRASNQPQHF TGCAGTGTCCGAGCTAGCAATCAGCCCCAGCATTTT TRBV20-1 . . TRBJ1-5
CASSLANHNEQFF TGTGCCAGCAGCCTAGCGAACCACAATGAGCAGTTCTTC TRBV6-5 few . TRBJ2-1
CASSLSWDPQETQYF TGTGCCAGCAGTTTATCCTGGGATCCCCAAGAGACCCAGTACTTC TRBV28 many . TRBJ2-5
CASSLDLSGGEQYF TGCGCCAGCAGCCTGGACCTCTCCGGTGGCGAGCAGTACTTC TRBV5-1 many . TRBJ2-7
CASSLYDRGRTEAFF TGTGCCAGCAGCCTATACGACAGGGGAAGAACTGAAGCTTTCTTT TRBV7-9 many TRBD1 TRBJ1-1
CSASSEWVYGETQYF TGCAGTGCGTCGTCAGAGTGGGTTTATGGGGAGACCCAGTACTTC TRBV20-1 . . TRBJ2-5
CASSLEGPWTGSYEQYF TGTGCCAGCAGCTTAGAAGGGCCCTGGACAGGTTCCTACGAGCAGTACTTC TRBV7-2 . TRBD1 TRBJ2-7
CASSQRGFSSEQYF TGTGCCAGCAGCCAACGCGGTTTTTCCAGCGAGCAGTACTTC TRBV14 few . TRBJ2-7
CASSRGQGSGEQYF TGCGCCAGCAGCCGGGGACAGGGGTCGGGAGAGCAGTACTTC TRBV4-1 many TRBD1 TRBJ2-7
CAWEASGANVLTF TGTGCCTGGGAGGCGTCTGGGGCCAACGTCCTGACTTTC TRBV30 many . TRBJ2-6